This is a list of T cell receptor beta chains from one sample in a study of memory CD4+ T cells and cytomegalovirus serostatus. Clones were read by immunoSEQ multiplex PCR, and TCRdb kept only the in-frame ones, dropping some. Among 45,000 to 65,000 clones listed, 78% were seen once. The sample taken for sequencing was memory CD4+ T cells from blood. The receptors derive from an adult in good health and CMV-seronegative. The CDR3 runs from the conserved cysteine through the conserved F or W. Fields, in order: clone size, D gene, J gene, V gene, CDR3 protein, CDR3 DNA. D genes are given only for firm matches. Size tells how often a clone was seen (once, few, many) or the class of an expanded clone, and some rows leave it out.

size: .
D: .
J: TRBJ1-5
V: TRBV6-1
CDR3: CASSAETAHNQPQHF
DNA: TGTGCCAGCAGTGCCGAGACAGCACACAATCAGCCCCAGCATTTT

size: .
D: .
J: TRBJ2-7
V: TRBV2
CDR3: CASSIHEQYF
DNA: TGTGCCAGCAGTATTCACGAGCAGTACTTC

size: .
D: .
J: TRBJ2-2
V: TRBV6-6
CDR3: CASIPTRGNTGELFF
DNA: TGTGCCAGCATTCCGACCAGGGGGAACACCGGGGAGCTGTTTTTT

size: few
D: .
J: TRBJ1-2
V: TRBV7-2
CDR3: CASSLGQGGNYGYTF
DNA: TGTGCCAGCAGCTTAGGGCAGGGTGGTAACTATGGCTACACCTTC

size: .
D: .
J: TRBJ2-3
V: TRBV7-2
CDR3: CASSLDGPRSDTQYF
DNA: TGTGCCAGCAGCTTAGACGGACCCCGGTCAGATACGCAGTATTTT

size: .
D: TRBD2
J: TRBJ2-5
V: TRBV6-5
CDR3: CASSYSVRGGRQTQYF
DNA: TGTGCCAGCAGTTACTCCGTCCGGGGGGGCAGGCAGACCCAGTACTTC

size: .
D: .
J: TRBJ2-7
V: TRBV5-1
CDR3: CASSLPQGQSYEQYF
DNA: TGCGCCAGCAGCTTACCGCAGGGGCAATCCTACGAGCAGTACTTC

size: .
D: TRBD1
J: TRBJ1-2
V: TRBV27
CDR3: CASSSGGVYGYTF
DNA: TGTGCCAGCAGTTCAGGGGGGGTTTATGGCTACACCTTC

size: once
D: TRBD1
J: TRBJ1-5
V: TRBV5-6
CDR3: CASGQGGNQPQHF
DNA: TGTGCCAGCGGACAGGGGGGCAATCAGCCCCAGCATTTT

size: .
D: TRBD1
J: TRBJ1-2
V: TRBV6-5
CDR3: CASSQGQGGYTF
DNA: TGTGCCAGCAGTCAAGGACAGGGGGGCTACACCTTC

size: .
D: .
J: TRBJ2-2
V: TRBV6-1
CDR3: CASSSARQNTGELFF
DNA: TGTGCCAGCAGCTCAGCGCGGCAAAACACCGGGGAGCTGTTTTTT

size: .
D: .
J: TRBJ2-2
V: TRBV5-1
CDR3: CASSLDPFSHTSAGELFF
DNA: TGCGCCAGCAGCTTGGACCCCTTTAGTCACACCTCGGCCGGGGAGCTGTTTTTT

size: .
D: TRBD1
J: TRBJ1-2
V: TRBV5-4
CDR3: CASSLKQGDNYGYTF
DNA: TGTGCCAGCAGCTTGAAACAGGGGGATAACTATGGCTACACCTTC

size: .
D: .
J: TRBJ2-4
V: TRBV6-6
CDR3: CASSHLQTGPNIQYF
DNA: TGTGCCAGCAGTCACCTTCAGACAGGCCCCAACATTCAGTACTTC

size: .
D: .
J: TRBJ1-1
V: TRBV11-2
CDR3: CASSSSRGNTEAFF
DNA: TGTGCCAGCAGCTCATCACGGGGGAACACTGAAGCTTTCTTT

size: .
D: .
J: TRBJ2-1
V: TRBV5-1
CDR3: CASSLGGSGDDEQFF
DNA: TGCGCCAGCAGCTTGGGGGGTTCGGGGGACGATGAGCAGTTCTTC

size: few
D: TRBD2
J: TRBJ2-1
V: TRBV29-1
CDR3: CSVPKLGGEQFF
DNA: TGCAGCGTTCCAAAATTGGGGGGGGAGCAGTTCTTC

size: .
D: TRBD1
J: TRBJ1-6
V: TRBV7-9
CDR3: CASSMDRGQKNSPLHF
DNA: TGTGCCAGCAGCATGGACAGGGGGCAGAAAAATTCACCCCTCCACTTT